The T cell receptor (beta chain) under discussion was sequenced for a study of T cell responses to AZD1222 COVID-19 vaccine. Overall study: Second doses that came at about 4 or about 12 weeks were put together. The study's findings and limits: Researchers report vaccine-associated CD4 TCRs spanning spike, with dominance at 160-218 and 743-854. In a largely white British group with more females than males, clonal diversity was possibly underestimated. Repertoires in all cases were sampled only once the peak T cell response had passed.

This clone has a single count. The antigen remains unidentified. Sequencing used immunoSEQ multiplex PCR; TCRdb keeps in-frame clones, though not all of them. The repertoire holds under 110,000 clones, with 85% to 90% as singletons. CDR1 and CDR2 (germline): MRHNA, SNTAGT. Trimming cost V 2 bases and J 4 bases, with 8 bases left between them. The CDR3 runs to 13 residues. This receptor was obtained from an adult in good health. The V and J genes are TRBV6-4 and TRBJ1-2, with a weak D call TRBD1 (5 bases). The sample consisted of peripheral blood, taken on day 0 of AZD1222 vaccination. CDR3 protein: CASSDQGGYGYTF. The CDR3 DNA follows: TGTGCCAGCAGTGACCAGGGAGGCTATGGCTACACCTTC.